Below, 2 T cell receptor beta chains from the same sample are listed, as sequenced in a study of T cell responses to AZD1222 COVID-19 vaccine. Method: immunoSEQ multiplex PCR; TCRdb's copy keeps in-frame clones and lacks some. The sample holds around 99,000 clones, 87% seen once. Here the sequenced sample was peripheral blood, taken on day 0 of AZD1222 vaccination. The receptors here all came from an adult in good health.

This rearrangement joins TRBV7-2 to TRBJ2-1, with 10 bases lining up with TRBD2. CDR1 SGHTA and CDR2 FQGNSA come from the germline V gene. J lost 3 bases, V lost 5 bases, and 4 bases had no gene match. The length of the CDR3 is 15 residues. CDR3 sequence reads: CASSDSGGRYNEQFF. CDR3 DNA: TGTGCCAGCAGCGATAGCGGGGGGCGCTACAATGAGCAGTTCTTC.

This clone was detected a few times. The CDR3 spells CSVGATGYEQYF. As DNA, the CDR3 is TGCAGCGTTGGAGCTACAGGCTACGAGCAGTACTTC. The chain is built from TRBV29-1 and TRBJ2-7, with D perhaps matching TRBD1 (5 bases). Trimming took 4 bases from V and 3 from J, leaving 10 bases between them. Germline CDR1 SQVTM, CDR2 ANQGSEA. The CDR3 has 12 amino acids.